The entry below gives a single TCR beta chain sequence along with its context. One end of the junction varies from germline; a read error may be responsible. The sample belongs to a study of CD8 T cells in Susac syndrome. In the multiple sclerosis control group, patients were treatment-naive and had stable or active relapsing-remitting disease. The RNA, about 0.5 to 1 ug, was put through reverse transcription using random hexamers. From the immunoSEQ multiplex PCR reads, TCRdb called clonotypes with MiXCR, one entry per CDR3 protein. The table records roughly 200,000 distinct CDR3 sequences, approximately 95% of them present only once. This clonotype was obtained from a human donor with multiple sclerosis. The sequencing input was CD4+ T cells from PBMCs.

The CDR3 DNA reads TGTGCTAGCAGCCTCATAGTGGGGGCGGGTGAGCAGTTCTTC. Protein product: CASSLIVGAGEQFF. The chain uses TRBV7-7 and TRBJ2-1; D is possibly TRBD1 (6 bases). Per the germline V gene, CDR1 is SSHAT and CDR2 is FNYEAQ (reference sequence). The CDR3 consists of 14 residues. Complete variable domain (other parts from reference TRBV7-7 and TRBJ2-1): GAGVSQSPRYKVTKRGQDVTLRCDPISSHATLYWYQQALGQGPEFLTYFNYEAQPDKSGLPSDRFSAERPEGSISTLTIQRTEQRDSAMYRCASSLIVGAGEQFFGPGTRLTVL.